This T cell receptor (beta chain) was retrieved from a study of T-cell memory formation after mild COVID-19. Each CDR3 protein is one row after TCRdb ran MiXCR on the 5' RACE reads. The data hold about 450,000 distinct CDR3 sequences, with under 25% observed a single time. V lost 3 bases to trimming and J lost 5 bases, with 18 bases between them. The length of the CDR3 is 15 residues. Germline V gene lookup returns CDR1 SGHDT and CDR2 YYEEEE. V is TRBV5-6 and J is TRBJ2-7; TRBD1 might be the D (5 bases). The sequenced sample was PBMCs or a T cell subset sorted from them (not recorded which). This TCR was sampled from an adult woman who had mild COVID-19 (a few samples of this study predate the infection). Cell type and time point are not known. CDR3 nucleotides: TGTGCCAGCAGCTCCCGGGCCAAGGGGCAAGACGAGCAGTACTTC. Translated, it gives CASSSRAKGQDEQYF.